Below, one T cell receptor beta chain is given with its context. These data belong to a study of shared clonotypes between healthy human individuals. Measured with immunoSEQ multiplex PCR; TCRdb has only the in-frame clones, and not every one. Among 2,100,000 or so clones, 90% to 96% were seen once, and the ten largest hold roughly 0.13%. Germline assignment: CDR1 SGHDN and CDR2 FVKESK. The CDR3 consists of 15 residues. The V end was cut by 1 base, the J end by 2 bases, with 8 bases between. CD4+ cell separation produced CD45RA+ naive and CD45RA-negative memory subsets. The receptor was derived from a man younger than 35 in good health. Sequences were obtained from naive CD4+ T cells sorted from blood. Sample subset: CD45RA+ positively selected. The chain couples TRBV14 to TRBJ1-4; possible D gene TRBD1, 6 bases. As DNA, the CDR3 is TGTGCCAGCAGCCAAGTCAGGGGTACTAATGAAAAACTGTTTTTT. As protein: CASSQVRGTNEKLFF.